This TCR beta chain was sequenced during a study of blood T cell repertoires in COVID-19. At the level of the study: Donors in the United States, Italy and Spain gave samples during acute or convalescent COVID-19.

Clones were read by immunoSEQ multiplex PCR, and TCRdb kept only the in-frame ones, dropping some. The sample has about 96,000 clones, about four fifths seen once; the top ten hold 15% to 20%. V lost 5 bases, J lost 7 bases, and 10 bases stayed unmatched. The CDR3 spans 14 residues. Germline-derived CDR1 and CDR2 are SGHTA and FQGTGA. Material for sequencing was peripheral blood. This receptor was taken from a woman aged 55-75 years with acute or convalescent COVID-19. The chain links TRBV7-3 to TRBJ1-2, with 7 bases aligning to TRBD1. CDR3 sequence reads: CASSLIQGSGGYTF. CDR3 coding DNA: TGTGCCAGCAGCCTCATACAGGGGTCGGGTGGCTACACCTTC. The complete variable domain, with remaining parts taken from reference TRBV7-3 and TRBJ1-2, reads GAGVSQTPSNKVTEKGKYVELRCDPISGHTALYWYRQSLGQGPEFLIYFQGTGAADDSGLPNDRFFAVRPEGSVSTLKIQRTERGDSAVYLCASSLIQGSGGYTFGSGTRLTVV.